Here is one T cell receptor (beta chain) with its context. Total RNA amounts of at least 5 micrograms were extracted per sample. Germline CDR1 reads MNHEY; CDR2 reads SMNVEV (reference sequence). This CDR3 has 17 residues. V was clipped by 1 base and J by 4 bases; unmatched bases: 12. Using a J-beta primer mix together with a sample-barcoded 5' primer, a second PCR was run for roughly 7 to 11 cycles. TCRdb reprocessed the 5' RACE reads with MiXCR, giving one entry per CDR3 protein. The sample includes over 950,000 distinct CDR3 sequences, roughly two fifths of them seen just once. This entry belongs to a study of blood T cells in healthy people across ages.

Sequencing was carried out using blood. V gene TRBV27 combines with J gene TRBJ1-2; TRBD1 aligns across 7 bases. The source is a man aged 18 to 30 in good health. CDR3 sequence: CASSLLGQARLVYGYTF. The CDR3 DNA sequence: TGTGCCAGCAGTTTATTAGGACAGGCGAGGTTGGTCTATGGCTACACCTTC.